This TCR beta chain came from a study of blood T cell repertoires in COVID-19. Study context: COVID-19 samples, acute and convalescent, were from the United States, Italy and Spain. The cDNA or gDNA used as material had been derived from T cells, B-cell-depleted T cells, or PBMCs.

The CDR3 totals 12 residues. Germline V gene data show CDR1 as MDHEN and CDR2 as SYDVKM. V dropped 5 bases and J dropped 5 bases, with 7 bases sitting between them. In the original workflow: For nucleated cells, counts were estimated from reference gene primer amplification. Here immunoSEQ multiplex PCR was the method, and the copy in TCRdb shows in-frame clones only, minus some. V and J calls and clone size are given by that table; D and trimming were obtained from the DNA. The table shows some 100,000 clones, with approximately 86% occurring only once. The receptor's source is a man in his forties or fifties with acute or convalescent COVID-19. The chain combines TRBV28 with TRBJ1-5; D remains unclear. Material: peripheral blood. CDR3 sequence: CASSLLDQPQHF. CDR3 in DNA: TGTGCCAGCAGTCTTTTAGATCAGCCCCAGCATTTT.